The rows below give T cell receptor beta chains drawn from one sample of a study of persistence of HIV-infected CD4 T cells. No cognate antigen is known for these TCRs. The data were produced by immunoSEQ multiplex PCR, yet TCRdb's version contains in-frame clones alone and is incomplete. The sample records about 45,000 clones, 91% being singletons. Sample: CD4+ T cells sorted from PBMCs after roughly 18-hour stimulation, taken from a patient who received antiretroviral therapy. These receptors all stem from an adult man with HIV who was CMV-seropositive. The CDR3 runs from the conserved cysteine through the conserved F or W. Each record gives: D gene, V gene, J gene, clone size, CDR3 protein, CDR3 DNA. The D gene is left open where the match is weak. Expanded clones get a size class; other rows say once, few or many, or leave the size out.

TRBD2	TRBV14	TRBJ2-1	NA	CASSPAGVSYNEQFF	TGTGCCAGCAGCCCGGCGGGGGTCTCCTACAATGAGCAGTTCTTC
NA	TRBV19	TRBJ1-1	NA	CASSPRLNVGAFF	TGTGCCAGTAGCCCGAGACTGAACGTAGGAGCTTTCTTT
TRBD2	TRBV27	TRBJ2-2	NA	CATRSGGRTGELFF	TGTGCCACCCGCTCGGGGGGACGCACCGGGGAGCTGTTTTTT
TRBD1	TRBV6-5	TRBJ2-1	NA	CASSYSIQGDEQFF	TGTGCCAGCAGTTACTCGATACAGGGGGATGAGCAGTTCTTC
NA	TRBV28	TRBJ2-7	NA	CASSLVGGYEQYF	TGTGCCAGCAGTTTGGTCGGGGGCTACGAGCAGTACTTC
NA	TRBV5-6	TRBJ1-5	NA	CASTQRRFSNQPQHF	TGTGCCAGCACCCAAAGGAGGTTTAGCAATCAGCCCCAGCATTTT
TRBD1	TRBV7-9	TRBJ2-2	NA	CASSSTGQGYTGELFF	TGTGCCAGCAGCTCTACGGGACAGGGGTACACCGGGGAGCTGTTTTTT
TRBD1	TRBV5-1	TRBJ2-7	NA	CASSLQGQNEQYF	TGCGCCAGCAGTTTACAGGGGCAGAACGAGCAGTACTTC
NA	TRBV2	TRBJ2-7	NA	CASSLDGGPTYEQYF	TGTGCCAGCAGTTTAGACGGGGGGCCAACCTACGAGCAGTACTTC
NA	TRBV6-5	TRBJ2-1	NA	CASSYSPSNNEQFF	TGTGCCAGCAGTTACTCACCCAGTAACAATGAGCAGTTCTTC
NA	TRBV12-3/TRBV12-4	TRBJ2-3	NA	CASSPPTDTQYF	TGTGCCAGCAGCCCCCCAACAGATACGCAGTATTTT
TRBD2	TRBV5-1	TRBJ2-2	NA	CASSWGLADGELFF	TGCGCCAGCAGCTGGGGACTAGCGGACGGGGAGCTGTTTTTT
TRBD2	TRBV7-2	TRBJ2-1	NA	CASSLLGLAGNNEQFF	TGTGCCAGCAGCCTCCTGGGCCTAGCGGGGAACAATGAGCAGTTCTTC
NA	TRBV5-1	TRBJ2-7	NA	CASSSGTTNIYEQYF	TGCGCCAGCAGCTCCGGGACAACCAACATCTACGAGCAGTACTTC
NA	TRBV29-1	TRBJ2-7	NA	CSVGDNRPLYEQYF	TGCAGCGTTGGGGACAACCGCCCGCTCTACGAGCAGTACTTC
TRBD1	TRBV19	TRBJ2-2	once	CASSSGTVNTGELFF	TGTGCCAGTAGTTCCGGGACAGTGAACACCGGGGAGCTGTTTTTT
NA	TRBV7-3	TRBJ2-3	NA	CASSSGPPGDTQYF	TGTGCCAGCAGCTCCGGACCTCCGGGAGATACGCAGTATTTT
TRBD1	TRBV20-1	TRBJ2-3	NA	CSASGKPGQRTDTQYF	TGCAGTGCTAGTGGTAAACCGGGACAGCGCACAGATACGCAGTATTTT
NA	TRBV29-1	TRBJ2-2	few	CSVVGGHTGELFF	TGCAGCGTTGTGGGGGGCCACACCGGGGAGCTGTTTTTT
TRBD1	TRBV18	TRBJ2-1	NA	CASSEQGFGGKKQFF	TGTGCCAGCTCAGAACAGGGGTTCGGCGGTAAAAAGCAGTTCTTC
NA	TRBV29-1	TRBJ2-2	NA	CSGRQGVTGELFF	TGCAGCGGACGCCAGGGCGTCACCGGGGAGCTGTTTTTT
NA	TRBV27	TRBJ1-4	NA	CASSAPSGTGREKLFF	TGTGCCAGCAGCGCTCCGAGTGGGACGGGGCGTGAAAAACTGTTTTTT
NA	TRBV7-9	TRBJ2-3	NA	CASSSDRSTDTQYF	TGTGCCAGCAGCTCTGACAGGAGCACAGATACGCAGTATTTT
NA	TRBV9	TRBJ1-1	NA	CASSPRRQNEAFF	TGTGCCAGCAGTCCTAGGAGGCAGAACGAAGCTTTCTTT
TRBD1	TRBV7-3	TRBJ2-3	NA	CASSLAGGSTDTQYF	TGTGCCAGCAGCTTAGCAGGGGGCTCCACAGATACGCAGTATTTT
NA	TRBV7-6	TRBJ2-3	NA	CASSSISWGAADTQYF	TGTGCCAGCAGCTCCATATCCTGGGGGGCGGCAGATACGCAGTATTTT